A selection of T cell receptor beta chains follows, all from one sample in a study of control samples from healthy donors and cancer patients. Only in-frame clones appear in the TCRdb table, and some are missing; sequencing was by immunoSEQ multiplex PCR. The sample holds more than 100,000 clones, roughly nine tenths seen once. What was sequenced was blood. These receptor sequences come from a woman between 18 and 29 years old in good health. Each CDR3 is given with its conserved first and last residue. A clone size is listed for some rows: how often the clone was seen (once, few, many), or a class if it is expanded.

CDR3 protein	J gene	CDR3 length	V gene	clone size
CASSLPSGNEQFF	TRBJ2-1	13	TRBV6-6	NA
CASSPTGQNSPLHF	TRBJ1-6	14	TRBV5-1	once
CASSYGGTSSYEQYF	TRBJ2-7	15	TRBV6-5	NA
CASSPQAGNTEAFF	TRBJ1-1	14	TRBV7-2	NA
CASSQISGRGGTDTQYF	TRBJ2-3	17	TRBV3-1/TRBV3-2	NA
CASSLVQGDEQYF	TRBJ2-7	13	TRBV28	NA
CASSREGEAFF	TRBJ1-1	11	TRBV19	NA
CASSFPTPSEQFF	TRBJ2-1	13	TRBV7-3	NA
CASSPRLGEQYF	TRBJ2-7	12	TRBV7-2	NA
CASSRVSENTEAFF	TRBJ1-1	14	TRBV18	NA
CASSLSLAGGNEQFF	TRBJ2-1	15	TRBV5-4	NA
CASRQGYQPQHF	TRBJ1-5	12	TRBV19	NA
CASETDFYGYTF	TRBJ1-2	12	TRBV28	NA
CASSWGIWSYEQYF	TRBJ2-7	14	TRBV27	once
CASSLRSHLEKLFF	TRBJ1-4	14	TRBV28	NA
CASSPRMDSPLHF	TRBJ1-6	13	TRBV4-3	NA
CASSREGRDYQETQYF	TRBJ2-5	16	TRBV4-2	NA
CASSLGGGLISEQYF	TRBJ2-7	15	TRBV5-1	NA
CASSLNNRGTNTGELFF	TRBJ2-2	17	TRBV5-1	NA
CASSQDRGQGANYGYTF	TRBJ1-2	17	TRBV14	NA
CASSQARQGFIGYTF	TRBJ1-2	15	TRBV4-2	NA
CASSQIGTGNYEQYF	TRBJ2-7	15	TRBV4-1	NA
CASSSGLVSPDGTQYF	TRBJ2-3	16	TRBV6-2/TRBV6-3	NA
CASRPGQLSGNTIYF	TRBJ1-3	15	TRBV28	NA
CASRRLRCAGERLGEQFF	TRBJ2-1	18	TRBV10-1	NA
CASSLHGTTNEKLFF	TRBJ1-4	15	TRBV7-9	NA
CASSSWAGSNTQYF	TRBJ2-3	14	TRBV5-6	NA
CASQAKGMNTDTQYF	TRBJ2-3	15	TRBV28	NA
CASSLTLVALSNQPQHF	TRBJ1-5	17	TRBV19	NA
CASSLVSGTDTYNEQFF	TRBJ2-1	17	TRBV7-2	NA
CASSYQARAFTDTQYF	TRBJ2-3	16	TRBV6-6	NA
CASSLGLTYEQYF	TRBJ2-7	13	TRBV27	once
CASSLSRQTRKAFF	TRBJ1-1	14	TRBV27	few
CASSSRWARAGEGNNEQFF	TRBJ2-1	19	TRBV7-9	NA
CASSLAPDDTEAFF	TRBJ1-1	14	TRBV7-9	NA
CASTAGGYGYTF	TRBJ1-2	12	TRBV2	NA
CASSLGPTSSYEQYF	TRBJ2-7	15	TRBV7-7	NA
CASSFSNRGDEQFF	TRBJ2-1	14	TRBV7-8	NA
CASSIGYHEQFF	TRBJ2-1	12	TRBV19	NA
CASRGTGGINSNQPQHF	TRBJ1-5	17	TRBV6-1	few
CASSHELAGGLTGELFF	TRBJ2-2	17	TRBV4-3	NA
CASSGQGFGYTF	TRBJ1-2	12	TRBV27	NA
CASAGGGETQYF	TRBJ2-5	12	TRBV2	NA
CARIRGQPQHF	TRBJ1-5	11	TRBV19	NA
CASNPRWDADTQYF	TRBJ2-3	14	TRBV19	few
CSVEGQGTEAFF	TRBJ1-1	12	TRBV29-1	NA